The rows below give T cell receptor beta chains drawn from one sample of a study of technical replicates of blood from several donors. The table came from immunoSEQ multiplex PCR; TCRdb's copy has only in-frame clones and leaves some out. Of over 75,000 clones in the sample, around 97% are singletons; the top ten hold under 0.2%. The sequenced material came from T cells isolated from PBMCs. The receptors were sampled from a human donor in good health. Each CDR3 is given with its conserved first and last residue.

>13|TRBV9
CASAGPTNPTQYF
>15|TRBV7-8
CASSFEAEPSYEQYF
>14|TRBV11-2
CASGRQGEPYEQYF
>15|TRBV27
CASREQPYSNQPQHF
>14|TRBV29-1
CSVEPGQGGDTQYF
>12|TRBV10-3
CAISETGPEAFF
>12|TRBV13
CASSLSNQPQHF
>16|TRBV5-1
CASSLAAAYPEETQYF
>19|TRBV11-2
CASSLDRLGGSPTNEKLFF
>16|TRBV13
CASSAPSGAGVETQYF
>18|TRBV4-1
CASSQEGSGGQRYSPLHF
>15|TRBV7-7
CASSLAWGGPEELFF
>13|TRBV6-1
CASRGSSYNEQFF
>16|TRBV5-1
CASSLALAGVPGELFF
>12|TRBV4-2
CASSQDETAYTF
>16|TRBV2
CASSSPGQGTNQPQHF
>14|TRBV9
CASSSPPGGGTQYF
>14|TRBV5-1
CASFTSGGGNEQFF
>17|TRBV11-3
CASSSSNRGGSGDTQYF
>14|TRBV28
CASRETGEHYEQYF
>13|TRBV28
CASSFVGKRGYTF
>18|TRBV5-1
CASSLVKGQGGIDYGYTF
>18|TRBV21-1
CASSNRDSSEHGNQPQHF
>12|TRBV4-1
CASSQTGVEQYF
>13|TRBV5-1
CASAAGDKYEQYF
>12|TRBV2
CASNLAGYEQYF
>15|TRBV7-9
CASSPRQGGDEKLFF
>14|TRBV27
CASSSAGINYGYTF
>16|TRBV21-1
CASIRREFGFQETQYF
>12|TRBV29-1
CSVADRRNEQFF
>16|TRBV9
CASSVGSGTGGLGYTF
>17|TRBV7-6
CASTVNPPPDFRTPLHF
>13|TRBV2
CASSGVGANVLTF
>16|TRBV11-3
CASRILIRVVNSPLHF
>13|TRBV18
CASSRPVDTEAFF
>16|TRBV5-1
CASSRRLAGNTGELFF
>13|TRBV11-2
CASSPRQGGIQYF